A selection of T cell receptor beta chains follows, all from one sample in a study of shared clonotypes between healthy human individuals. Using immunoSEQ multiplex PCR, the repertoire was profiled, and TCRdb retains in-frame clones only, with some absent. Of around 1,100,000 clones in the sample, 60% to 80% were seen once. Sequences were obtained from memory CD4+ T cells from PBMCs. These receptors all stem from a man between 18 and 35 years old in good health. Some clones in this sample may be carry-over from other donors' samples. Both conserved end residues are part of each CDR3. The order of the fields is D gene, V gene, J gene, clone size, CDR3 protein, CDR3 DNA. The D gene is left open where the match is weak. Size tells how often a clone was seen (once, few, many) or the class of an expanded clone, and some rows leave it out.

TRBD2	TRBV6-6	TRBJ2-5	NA	CASGQGGLAGEETQYF	TGTGCCAGTGGGCAGGGGGGACTAGCGGGAGAAGAGACCCAGTACTTC
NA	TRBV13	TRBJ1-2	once	CASSLLREAGYTF	TGTGCCAGCAGCTTATTGAGGGAGGCTGGCTACACCTTC
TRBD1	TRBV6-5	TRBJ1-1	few	CASNAGTANTEAFF	TGTGCCAGCAATGCCGGGACAGCGAACACTGAAGCTTTCTTT
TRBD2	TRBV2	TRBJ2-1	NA	CASSATRLADNEQFF	TGTGCCAGCAGTGCCACTCGCCTAGCGGACAATGAGCAGTTCTTC
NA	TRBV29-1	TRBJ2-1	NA	CSVGLPGGYNEQFF	TGCAGCGTTGGGCTCCCCGGGGGTTACAATGAGCAGTTCTTC
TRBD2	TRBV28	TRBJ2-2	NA	CASRPGLAGTGELFF	TGTGCCAGCAGGCCGGGACTAGCGGGGACCGGGGAGCTGTTTTTT
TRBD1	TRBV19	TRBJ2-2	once	CASSSGQVAGELFF	TGTGCCAGTAGTTCCGGACAGGTAGCCGGGGAGCTGTTTTTT
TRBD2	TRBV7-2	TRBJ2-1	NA	CASSLGGTSREQFF	TGTGCCAGCAGCTTAGGGGGGACTAGCCGTGAGCAGTTCTTC
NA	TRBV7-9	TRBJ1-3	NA	CASSFRGPGNTIYF	TGTGCCAGCAGCTTCAGGGGACCTGGAAACACCATATATTTT
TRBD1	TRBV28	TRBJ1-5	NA	CASSLTGSQPQHF	TGTGCCAGCAGTTTGACAGGGAGTCAGCCCCAGCATTTT
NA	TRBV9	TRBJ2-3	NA	CASSVARLGITDTQYF	TGTGCCAGCAGCGTAGCAAGACTGGGGATCACAGATACGCAGTATTTT
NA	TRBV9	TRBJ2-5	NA	CASSSGGTETQYF	TGTGCCAGCAGCTCGGGTGGTACGGAGACCCAGTACTTC
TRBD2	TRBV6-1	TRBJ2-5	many	CASSETLAGGFRETQYF	TGTGCCAGCAGTGAAACGCTAGCGGGAGGTTTCCGGGAGACCCAGTACTTC
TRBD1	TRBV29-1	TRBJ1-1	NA	CSVPGGTEAFF	TGCAGCGTCCCAGGGGGGACTGAAGCTTTCTTT
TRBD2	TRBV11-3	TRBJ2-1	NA	CASSSREAGDYNEQFF	TGTGCCAGCAGCTCTAGGGAGGCGGGGGACTACAATGAGCAGTTCTTC
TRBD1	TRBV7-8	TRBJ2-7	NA	CASSLTSFRDRGLEQYF	TGTGCCAGCAGCTTAACAAGTTTCCGGGACAGGGGGCTCGAGCAGTACTTC
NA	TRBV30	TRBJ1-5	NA	CAWSAVGRGEQPQHF	TGTGCCTGGAGTGCGGTTGGCAGGGGTGAGCAGCCCCAGCATTTT
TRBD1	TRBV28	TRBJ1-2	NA	CASSFVGRTGYYGYTF	TGTGCCAGCAGTTTTGTTGGCCGGACAGGGTACTATGGCTACACCTTC
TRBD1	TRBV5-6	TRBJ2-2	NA	CASSDPGQGTGELFF	TGTGCCAGCAGCGACCCGGGACAGGGGACCGGGGAGCTGTTTTTT
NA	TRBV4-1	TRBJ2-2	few	CASSQEGAVRVGTGELFF	TGCGCCAGCAGCCAAGAAGGGGCAGTCAGGGTGGGCACCGGGGAGCTGTTTTTT
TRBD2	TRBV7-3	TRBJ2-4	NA	CASSARPGGPPIQYF	TGTGCCAGCAGCGCCCGTCCGGGAGGCCCCCCCATTCAGTACTTC
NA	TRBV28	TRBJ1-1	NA	CASSLMGGGAEAFF	TGTGCCAGCAGTTTAATGGGTGGGGGGGCTGAAGCTTTCTTT
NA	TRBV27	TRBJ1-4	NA	CASSNRPATNEKLFF	TGTGCCAGCAGTAACAGGCCTGCAACTAATGAAAAACTGTTTTTT
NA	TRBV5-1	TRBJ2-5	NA	CASSPTRQETQYF	TGCGCCAGCAGCCCGACTAGACAAGAGACCCAGTACTTC
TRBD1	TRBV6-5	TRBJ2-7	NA	CASRDRTTYEQYF	TGTGCCAGCCGGGACAGGACCACCTACGAGCAGTACTTC
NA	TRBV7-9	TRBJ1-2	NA	CASSLRANYGYTF	TGTGCCAGCAGCTTACGGGCTAACTATGGCTACACCTTC
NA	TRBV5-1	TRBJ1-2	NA	CASSGGSYGYTF	TGCGCCAGCAGCGGAGGGAGCTATGGCTACACCTTC
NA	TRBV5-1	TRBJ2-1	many	CASSWGPGYNEQFF	TGCGCCAGCAGCTGGGGGCCAGGGTACAATGAGCAGTTCTTC
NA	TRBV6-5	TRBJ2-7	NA	CASSPGPGRYEQYF	TGTGCCAGCAGCCCGGGACCAGGCCGCTACGAGCAGTACTTC
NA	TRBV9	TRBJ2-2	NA	CASSVGASNTGELFF	TGTGCCAGCAGCGTAGGCGCCAGCAACACCGGGGAGCTGTTTTTT
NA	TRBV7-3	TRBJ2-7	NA	CASSLSNSYEQYF	TGTGCCAGCAGCCTATCGAACAGCTACGAGCAGTACTTC
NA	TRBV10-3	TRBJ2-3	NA	CAISEEGPLHTDTQYF	TGTGCCATCAGTGAGGAGGGCCCACTTCACACAGATACGCAGTATTTT
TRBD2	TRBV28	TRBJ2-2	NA	CASSYSGSGTGELFF	TGTGCCAGCAGCTATAGCGGGAGTGGCACCGGGGAGCTGTTTTTT
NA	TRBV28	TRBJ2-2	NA	CASSSLGRVAGELFF	TGTGCCAGCAGTTCCCTAGGCCGGGTGGCCGGGGAGCTGTTTTTT
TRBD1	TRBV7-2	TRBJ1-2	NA	CASSLDEDRAYGYTF	TGTGCCAGCAGCTTGGATGAAGACAGGGCTTATGGCTACACCTTC
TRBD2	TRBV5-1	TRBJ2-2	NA	CASNLRAGGGTGELFF	TGCGCCAGCAACCTCCGAGCGGGAGGAGGTACCGGGGAGCTGTTTTTT
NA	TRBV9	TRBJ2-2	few	CASSVVADSYTGELFF	TGTGCCAGCAGCGTAGTTGCGGATTCATACACCGGGGAGCTGTTTTTT
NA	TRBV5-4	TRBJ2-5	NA	CASSLEGVSGTQYF	TGTGCCAGCAGCTTGGAAGGTGTCTCGGGGACCCAGTACTTC
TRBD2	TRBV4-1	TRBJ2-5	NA	CASSPRVLSTSGRETQYF	TGCGCCAGCAGCCCACGTGTCCTTTCGACTAGCGGTAGGGAGACCCAGTACTTC